This TCR beta chain was found in a study of control samples from healthy donors and cancer patients. The V gene's germline CDR1 is SGDLS and CDR2 YYNGEE. J lost 1 base, V lost 0 bases, and 0 bases had no gene match. The CDR3 is made up of 14 amino acids. The repertoire was sequenced with immunoSEQ multiplex PCR; TCRdb's copy has only in-frame clones and lacks some. This table has around 130,000 clones, approximately 89% appearing once. This clone appeared a few times. The V call is TRBV9, the J call TRBJ1-1; 7 nucleotides line up with TRBD1. The receptor was isolated from a middle-aged man with head and neck cancer. Sequenced: PBMCs. This chain's CDR3 is CASSVGDRNTEAFF. The CDR3 bases are TGTGCCAGCAGCGTAGGGGACAGGAACACTGAAGCTTTCTTT.